The next 21 T cell receptor beta chains were all read from a single sample in a study of breast tumors, draining lymph nodes, adjacent tissues. Breast cancer patients provided tissue from their axillary draining lymph nodes. TCRdb recomputed calls from the multiplex PCR reads with MiXCR, one row per CDR3 protein. The data show fewer than 300,000 distinct CDR3 sequences, approximately 31% seen once. Source material: axillary lymph node tissue. Receptors were obtained from a female donor with breast cancer. Some clones in this sample may be carry-over from other donors' samples.

Of note for this clonotype: The junction differs from germline at one of its ends, possibly a read error. J is TRBJ2-2 and V is TRBV5-1; TRBD1 matches 7 bases. Germline V CDR1 and CDR2: SGHRS, YFSETQ. The CDR3 covers 15 residues. The CDR3 DNA follows: TGCGCCAGCAGCCCAGGACAGGCGAGAGCCGGGGAGCTGCTTTTT. Translating gives CASSPGQARAGELLF.

This clonotype turned up a few times. A much larger clone sits a single nucleotide away, making a read error possible. The chain combines TRBV20-1 with TRBJ2-5, with no clear D. Germline lookup yields CDR1 DFQATT and CDR2 SNEGSKA (reference sequence). CDR3 length equals 11 residues. The CDR3 is CSARKQETQSF. For the CDR3, the DNA is TGCAGTGCTAGAAAACAAGAGACCCAGTCCTTC.

Concerning this clonotype itself: Just one base apart from a much larger clone, this may be a read error. The chain employs TRBV28 and TRBJ2-7; perhaps TRBD1 as D (6 bases). The length of the CDR3 is 14 residues. Trimming took off 5 bases at V and 1 base at J, with 12 bases between the two ends. Germline assignment: CDR1 MDHEN and CDR2 SYDVKM. CDR3 coding DNA: TGTGCCAGCAGTACCGCAGGGGAGTCCTACGAGCAGTACTTC. It yields the protein CASSTAGESYEQYF.

The rearrangement joins TRBV20-1 to TRBJ2-3; D is undetermined. Per the germline V gene, CDR1 is DFQATT and CDR2 is SNEGSKA (reference sequence). Trimming took off 3 bases at V and 11 bases at J, with 15 bases between the two ends. There are 12 residues in the CDR3. The CDR3 coding sequence is TGCAGTGCTAGCCCGGTGTTGAATGAGCAGTATTTT. Its translation is CSASPVLNEQYF.

There are many counts of this clonotype. This chain joins TRBV19 and TRBJ2-1; TRBD2 matches 9 bases. The CDR3 length is 20 residues. V shed 4 bases, J shed 0 bases, and the junction held 16 bases outside the gene matches. Germline V CDR1 and CDR2: LNHDA, SQIVND (reference sequence). CDR3 in DNA: TGTGCCAGTAGTAATCAACGAGCAACTAGCGGGCAGAGCTCCTACAATGAGCAGTTCTTC. As protein: CASSNQRATSGQSSYNEQFF.

This clonotype was seen at least ten times. V and J are TRBV6-1 and TRBJ2-7, with D perhaps matching TRBD1 (5 bases). This CDR3 is built from 15 residues. Germline values: CDR1 MNHNS, CDR2 SASEGT. With 6 bases removed from V and 6 bases from J, the gap between germline ends came to 21 bases. CDR3 region: CASRGPRGPLSEQYF. The CDR3 coding sequence is TGTGCCAGCAGAGGCCCAAGGGGCCCCCTCTCCGAGCAGTACTTC.

With regard to this clonotype: Given the absence of the conserved phenylalanine or tryptophan at the CDR3 end, a read error is likely. V usage is TRBV7-8 and J usage is TRBJ2-5; no firm D call. The CDR3 runs 14 residues. V dropped 3 bases and J dropped 7 bases, with 15 bases sitting between them. CDR1 and CDR2 (germline): SGHVS, FQNEAQ. CDR3 nucleotide sequence: TGTGCCAGCAGCTTCTCCCAGAGGAAAGGGACCCAGTACCTC. This sequence encodes CASSFSQRKGTQYL.

This clonotype has a count of ten or more. The rearrangement links TRBV11-2 to TRBJ2-7; perhaps TRBD2 as D (5 bases). The V and J ends lost 0 bases and 3 bases respectively, with 12 bases between them. The CDR3 is 15 amino acids. The germline V gene has CDR1 SGHAT and CDR2 FQNNGV. The CDR3 DNA follows: TGTGCCAGCAGCTTAGACAGGACTCGGTTCTACGAGCAGTACTTC. Its protein is CASSLDRTRFYEQYF. The full variable domain, its missing parts supplied by reference TRBV11-2 and TRBJ2-7, is EAGVAQSPRYKIIEKRQSVAFWCNPISGHATLYWYQQILGQGPKLLIQFQNNGVVDDSQLPKDRFSAERLKGVDSTLKIQPAKLEDSAVYLCASSLDRTRFYEQYFGPGTRLTVT.

The gene calls are TRBV7-9 and TRBJ2-1; 7 bases align to TRBD2. The V segment lost 6 bases and the J segment 10 bases; nucleotides outside the gene matches: 18. This CDR3 is built from 16 residues. Germline loops: CDR1 SEHNR, CDR2 FQNEAQ (reference sequence). The CDR3 bases are TGTGCCAGCAGTCCCCCCGGGCGGGAGATCGGCGAGGAGCAGTTCTTC. It specifies CASSPPGREIGEEQFF.

This clonotype has at least ten counts. This chain uses TRBV11-2 with TRBJ2-5; D not certain. V lost 5 bases and J 6 bases, leaving 13 bases between the germline ends. The length of the CDR3 is 13 residues. Germline CDR1 reads SGHAT; CDR2 reads FQNNGV. The CDR3, as DNA: TGTGCCAGCAGCCCACACCAGGCACAGACCCAGTACTTC. Its translation: CASSPHQAQTQYF.

Many counts were recorded for this clonotype. The chain employs TRBV6-2 or TRBV6-3 and TRBJ2-5, with 9 bases that match TRBD1. CDR3 length: 14 amino acids. Germline-derived CDR1 and CDR2 are MNHEY and SVGEGT. The trim removed 2 bases at V and 9 bases at J, leaving 7 bases unmatched. CDR3 in DNA: TGTGCCAGCAGTTACGGGACAGGGACCTGGTCCCAGTACTTC. This sequence encodes CASSYGTGTWSQYF.

This clonotype turned up a few times. This chain links TRBV30 with TRBJ2-2; 7 positions agree with TRBD2. CDR3 size: 14 residues. Germline CDR1 and CDR2: GTSNPN and SVGIG (reference sequence). V gave up 4 bases and J gave up 7 bases; unmatched junction bases: 9. Written as DNA, the CDR3 is TGTGCCTGGACCCTATGGGGGGGGGGCGGGGAGCTGTTTTTT. It codes for CAWTLWGGGGELFF.

This clonotype was detected many times. V usage is TRBV4-2 and J usage is TRBJ2-5, with 7 nucleotides matching TRBD2. The CDR3 has 15 residues. The V and J ends lost 1 base and 5 bases, in that order; junction bases with no gene match: 7. The germline V gene has CDR1 LGHNA and CDR2 YNFKEQ. The chain's CDR3 is CASSQGAGVHETQYF. The CDR3 DNA reads TGTGCCAGCAGCCAAGGGGCGGGAGTTCATGAGACCCAGTACTTC.

This clonotype was recorded many times. The V gene is TRBV2, the J gene TRBJ2-3, with 9 nucleotides matching TRBD1. The CDR3 is 14 residues long. The germline V gene encodes CDR1 SNHLY and CDR2 FYNNEI. The V segment lost 8 bases and the J segment 1 base; nucleotides outside the gene matches: 4. The CDR3 DNA sequence: TGTGCCAGCCATTGGACAGGGGGCACAGATACGCAGTATTTT. It yields the protein CASHWTGGTDTQYF.

Comment on this clonotype: Germline and junction disagree at one end, which may indicate a read error. This sequence joins TRBV6-2 or TRBV6-3 and TRBJ2-7; no reliable D call. The CDR3 is 11 residues long. The germline V gene encodes CDR1 MNHEY and CDR2 SVGEGT. CDR3 in DNA: TGTGCCAGCAGTTACGGCTACGGGCAGTACTTC. It specifies CASSYGYGQYF.

The sample holds a few counts of this clonotype. CDR3 sequence: CASSVTGDETQYF. CDR3 coding DNA: TGTGCCAGCAGTGTGACAGGGGACGAGACCCAGTACTTC. The chain joins TRBV28 to TRBJ2-5, with TRBD1 matching over 8 bases. With V trimmed by 5 bases and J by 5 bases, 4 bases remained unmatched. CDR1 and CDR2 from the germline V gene are MDHEN and SYDVKM. The CDR3 totals 13 residues.

This clonotype was picked up many times. The rearrangement links TRBV29-1 to TRBJ2-1, with 15 bases aligning to TRBD2. Germline-derived CDR1 and CDR2 are SQVTM and ANQGSEA. This CDR3 region has 14 residues. Trimming cost V 7 bases and J 9 bases; bases outside gene matches: 7. In DNA, the CDR3 is TGCAGCGCCGGACTAGCGGGAGGGAGGGGTGAGCAGTTCTTC. It translates to CSAGLAGGRGEQFF.

This clonotype has ten or more counts. The chain couples TRBV15 to TRBJ2-1, with 7 bases matching TRBD2. This CDR3 is 18 amino acids long. Germline lookup yields CDR1 LNHNV and CDR2 YYDKDF (reference sequence). V was pared by 0 bases and J by 0 bases, with 8 bases of the junction left unmatched. Here the CDR3 DNA reads TGTGCCACCAGCAGAGATCTTGGGCGGGAGAGCTCCTACAATGAGCAGTTCTTC. It is translated as CATSRDLGRESSYNEQFF.

Many counts were recorded for this clonotype. This chain links TRBV11-3 with TRBJ2-2; a possible D gene is TRBD2 (6 bases). CDR3 length equals 14 residues. Looked up from germline, CDR1 is SGHNT and CDR2 is YENEEA. V shed 6 bases and J shed 8 bases, with 16 bases lying between them. The CDR3 region is CASRPGGPTGELFF. The CDR3 DNA reads as TGTGCCAGCAGACCCGGAGGGCCGACGGGGGAGCTGTTTTTT.

This clonotype was detected many times. This chain connects TRBV5-1 to TRBJ2-5; tentative D call: TRBD2 (6 bases). This CDR3 is 14 amino acids long. Per germline, CDR1 SGHRS and CDR2 YFSETQ. V gave up 5 bases and J gave up 5 bases, with 16 bases separating them. CDR3 amino acids: CASSWLGRRETQYF. CDR3 nucleotide sequence: TGCGCCAGCAGTTGGTTGGGGAGGCGTGAGACCCAGTACTTC. Filled out from reference TRBV5-1 and TRBJ2-5, the complete variable domain reads KAGVTQTPRYLIKTRGQQVTLSCSPISGHRSVSWYQQTPGQGLQFLFEYFSETQRNKGNFPGRFSGRQFSNSRSEMNVSTLELGDSALYLCASSWLGRRETQYFGPGTRLLVL.

This clonotype has a count of ten or more. This sequence joins TRBV20-1 and TRBJ1-6, with 10 bases lining up with TRBD1. This CDR3 has 13 amino acids. With V trimmed by 1 base and J by 9 bases, 0 bases remained unmatched. Germline-derived CDR1 and CDR2 are DFQATT and SNEGSKA (reference sequence). The CDR3 protein is CSARGTGGSPLHF. CDR3 nucleotide sequence: TGCAGTGCTAGAGGGACAGGGGGTTCACCCCTCCACTTT.